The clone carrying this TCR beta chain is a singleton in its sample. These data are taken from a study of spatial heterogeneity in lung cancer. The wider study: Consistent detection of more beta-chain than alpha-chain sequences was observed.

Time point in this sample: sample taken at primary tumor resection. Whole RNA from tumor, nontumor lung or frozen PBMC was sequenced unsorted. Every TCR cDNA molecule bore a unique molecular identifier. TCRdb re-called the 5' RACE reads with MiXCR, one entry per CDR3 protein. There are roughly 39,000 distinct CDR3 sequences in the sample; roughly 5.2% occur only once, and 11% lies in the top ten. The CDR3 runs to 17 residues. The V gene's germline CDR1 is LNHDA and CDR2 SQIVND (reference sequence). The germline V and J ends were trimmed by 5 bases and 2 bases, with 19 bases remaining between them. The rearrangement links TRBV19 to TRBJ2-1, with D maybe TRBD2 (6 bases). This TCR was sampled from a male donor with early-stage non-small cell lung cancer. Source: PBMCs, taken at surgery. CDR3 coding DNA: TGTGCCAGTAGTCGAGCCCCTGTCCGGGGGACCTACAATGAGCAGTTCTTC. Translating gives CASSRAPVRGTYNEQFF.